What follows are 26 T cell receptor beta chains derived from one specimen sequenced in a study of identical twins (TCRdb year 2016). Libraries came from 5' RACE. Sequencer: Illumina HiSeq 2000. TCRdb itself trimmed the public reads at Q25 with fastp, ran MiXCR and retained productive beta chains. When rows share a CDR3 protein, they turn into one entry using the most common DNA and genes. For this sample there are about 470,000 distinct CDR3 sequences; roughly 26% appear just once. The ten largest clonotypes hold 2.9% of the sample. The sample was also linked to a second study, of T cells expressing NK-cell markers.

The source material was CD4+ T cells sorted from blood. Every receptor here comes from a woman under 30 in good health.

This clonotype was counted between two and nine times. The rearrangement uses TRBV7-2 and TRBJ2-1; D is uncertain. The CDR3 is 15 amino acids. The germline CDR1 and CDR2 sequences are SGHTA and FQGNSA. The germline V and J ends were trimmed by 7 bases and 0 bases, with 13 bases remaining between them. The CDR3 sequence is CASTHKGGSYNEQFF. DNA of the CDR3: TGTGCCAGCACCCATAAGGGCGGCTCCTACAATGAGCAGTTCTTC.

V is TRBV20-1 and J is TRBJ2-1; D is unclear. This CDR3 contains 16 residues. The germline CDR1 and CDR2 sequences are DFQATT and SNEGSKA (reference sequence). Trimming removed 6 bases from V and 0 bases from J, with 18 bases in between. The CDR3 protein is CSAPTRGISSYNEQFF. Written as DNA, the CDR3 is TGCAGTGCCCCAACGCGAGGAATTAGCTCCTACAATGAGCAGTTCTTC.

This chain joins TRBV20-1 and TRBJ1-2, with D possibly TRBD1 on 5 matching bases. Germline V gene data show CDR1 as DFQATT and CDR2 as SNEGSKA (reference sequence). The CDR3 covers 12 residues. The V end lost 3 bases, the J end lost 6 bases, and 11 bases lay between the germline ends. In DNA form, the CDR3 reads TGCAGTGCTAGGGGAGGGGCCGATGGCTACACCTTC. It encodes CSARGGADGYTF.

The chain has TRBV12-5 and TRBJ1-5, with TRBD1 as a possible D gene (6 bases). The CDR3 covers 13 residues. V shed 7 bases and J shed 1 base, with 8 bases lying between them. The V gene's germline CDR1 is LGHNT and CDR2 FRNRAP. The CDR3: CASAQGSNQPQHF. DNA of the CDR3: TGTGCTAGTGCCCAGGGGAGCAATCAGCCCCAGCATTTT.

The chain combines TRBV5-1 with TRBJ1-2; 7 bases line up with TRBD1. The CDR3 extends over 14 amino acids. CDR1 SGHRS and CDR2 YFSETQ come from the germline V gene. V lost 6 bases, J lost 0 bases, and 5 bases stayed unmatched. The CDR3 DNA reads TGCGCCAGCACCGAGACAGGGACTAACTATGGCTACACCTTC. Its protein is CASTETGTNYGYTF.

The gene calls are TRBV20-1 and TRBJ2-5; D not resolved. The germline V and J ends were trimmed by 3 bases and 3 bases, with 8 bases remaining between them. CDR3 size: 12 residues. The germline CDR1 and CDR2 sequences are DFQATT and SNEGSKA (reference sequence). Here the CDR3 DNA reads TGCAGTGCTAGTATGGCAGAAGAGACCCAGTACTTC. Translated, it gives CSASMAEETQYF.

The chain carries TRBV5-1 and TRBJ2-2, with D perhaps being TRBD1 or TRBD2 (5 bases each). Germline-derived CDR1 and CDR2 are SGHRS and YFSETQ. The CDR3 extends over 15 amino acids. Trimming pared 1 base from V and 4 bases from J, leaving 11 bases between. This CDR3 reads CASSLQGDSTGELFF. Written as DNA, the CDR3 is TGCGCCAGCAGCTTGCAGGGAGATAGCACCGGGGAGCTGTTTTTT.

This clonotype was counted a few times. The V and J genes are TRBV5-1 and TRBJ2-1, with TRBD2 identical over 15 bases. The CDR3 spans 16 residues. The junction had 5 bases not matched to a gene; V was cut back by 0 bases and J by 10 bases. The germline V gene encodes CDR1 SGHRS and CDR2 YFSETQ. CDR3: CASSLGTSGGAEEQFF. In nucleotides, the CDR3 is TGCGCCAGCAGCTTGGGGACTAGCGGGGGGGCTGAGGAGCAGTTCTTC.

This clonotype turned up a few times. The V gene is TRBV20-1, the J gene TRBJ1-1; tentatively, D is TRBD1 (5 bases). The CDR3 covers 15 residues. V was pared by 5 bases and J by 5 bases, with 21 bases between. Germline V CDR1 and CDR2: DFQATT, SNEGSKA (reference sequence). Here the CDR3 DNA reads TGCAGTGCTTCGCTTCCAGGGAAGGCGTGGACTGAAGCTTTCTTT. Protein sequence: CSASLPGKAWTEAFF.

The sample holds a few counts of this clonotype. This chain uses TRBV6-5 with TRBJ2-7, with TRBD2 matching over 8 bases. After removal of 4 bases from V and 4 bases from J, the junction contained 6 bases not matched to a gene. This CDR3 contains 14 residues. The germline V gene has CDR1 MNHEY and CDR2 SVGAGI. CDR3 loop: CASSSSSGTYEQYF. The DNA for the CDR3 is TGTGCCAGCAGTTCCAGTAGCGGGACTTACGAGCAGTACTTC.

This chain uses TRBV15 with TRBJ2-4; D remains unclear. There are 13 residues in the CDR3. Per the germline V gene, CDR1 is LNHNV and CDR2 is YYDKDF (reference sequence). Deletions cut 0 bases from V and 3 bases from J, with 3 bases between. The CDR3 loop is CATSRDGKNIQYF. Written as DNA, the CDR3 is TGTGCCACCAGCAGAGATGGCAAAAACATTCAGTACTTC.

The chain combines TRBV7-8 with TRBJ2-7, with 10 positions matching TRBD1. The CDR3 spans 18 residues. The germline V gene has CDR1 SGHVS and CDR2 FQNEAQ. V shed 1 base and J 5 bases; nucleotides not matched to a gene: 14. The chain's CDR3 is CASSLVYSGTGVPHEQYF. The DNA for the CDR3 is TGTGCCAGCAGCTTAGTTTATTCGGGGACAGGGGTACCCCACGAGCAGTACTTC.

The chain couples TRBV2 to TRBJ2-1; 10 bases line up with TRBD2. V was clipped by 0 bases and J by 9 bases; unmatched bases: 8. Germline V gene data show CDR1 as SNHLY and CDR2 as FYNNEI. The CDR3 extends over 16 amino acids. For the CDR3, the DNA is TGTGCCAGCAGTGAAGCGCGAGCGGGAGGGCCGGGTGAGCAGTTCTTC. Its translation: CASSEARAGGPGEQFF. Full variable domain (remainder filled in from reference TRBV2 and TRBJ2-1): EPEVTQTPSHQVTQMGQEVILRCVPISNHLYFYWYRQILGQKVEFLVSFYNNEISEKSEIFDDQFSVERPDGSNFTLKIRSTKLEDSAMYFCASSEARAGGPGEQFFGPGTRLTVL.

The chain is built from TRBV27 and TRBJ2-3; 9 nucleotides line up with TRBD2. The CDR3 runs to 14 residues. Looked up from germline, CDR1 is MNHEY and CDR2 is SMNVEV (reference sequence). V lost 10 bases and J lost 4; bases outside the gene matches: 9. The CDR3 region is CATKRAGGSDTQYF. CDR3 bases: TGTGCCACCAAGCGAGCGGGAGGATCAGATACGCAGTATTTT.

This clonotype was counted between two and nine times. The chain links TRBV9 to TRBJ2-7, with TRBD1 matching 8 bases. J lost 0 bases, V lost 2 bases, and 7 bases had no gene match. Germline CDR1 and CDR2: SGDLS and YYNGEE. This CDR3 contains 16 residues. The CDR3 sequence is CASSVGQAVNSYEQYF. CDR3 DNA sequence: TGTGCCAGCAGCGTGGGACAGGCGGTAAACTCCTACGAGCAGTACTTC.

This clonotype was counted only a few times. This chain joins TRBV3-1 and TRBJ1-1, with D tentatively TRBD1 (6 bases). Trimming left V 3 bases short and J 2 bases short, with 10 bases between. The CDR3 consists of 14 residues. The germline gives CDR1 LGHDT, CDR2 YNNKEL (reference sequence). As DNA, the CDR3 is TGTGCCAGCAGCCACGGGACACCTAACACTGAAGCTTTCTTT. Translation: CASSHGTPNTEAFF.

The chain employs TRBV11-2 and TRBJ2-3; TRBD2 aligns across 7 bases. The CDR3 extends over 14 amino acids. After removal of 3 bases from V and 2 bases from J, the junction contained 2 bases not matched to a gene. CDR1 and CDR2 from the germline V gene are SGHAT and FQNNGV. In DNA, the CDR3 is TGTGCCAGCAGCTTGGGACTACTCACAGATACGCAGTATTTT. It specifies CASSLGLLTDTQYF.

The chain combines TRBV7-3 with TRBJ2-7, with 11 bases identical to TRBD1. Unmatched junction bases numbered 7, after V lost 2 bases and J lost 7 bases. Germline values: CDR1 SGHTA, CDR2 FQGTGA. The CDR3 contains 15 residues. The CDR3 reads CASSLFGQGAGEQYF. The CDR3 bases are TGTGCCAGCAGCTTATTCGGACAGGGGGCTGGGGAGCAGTACTTC.

The V call is TRBV20-1, the J call TRBJ1-5; TRBD1 matches at 8 bases. There are 13 residues in the CDR3. Germline values: CDR1 DFQATT, CDR2 SNEGSKA (reference sequence). V was pared by 4 bases and J by 4 bases, with 3 bases of the junction left unmatched. This CDR3 reads CSATDRVNQPQHF. In nucleotides, the CDR3 is TGCAGTGCTACGGACAGGGTTAATCAGCCCCAGCATTTT.

The rearrangement joins TRBV5-1 to TRBJ1-6, with D unresolved. This CDR3 has 13 residues. V was trimmed by 4 bases and J by 8 bases, leaving 10 bases between them. Germline CDR1 SGHRS, CDR2 YFSETQ. In DNA form, the CDR3 reads TGCGCCAGCAGCCAGGTAGCGGATTCACCCCTCCACTTT. This gives the protein CASSQVADSPLHF.

This clonotype was picked up a small number of times. V gene TRBV7-2 combines with J gene TRBJ1-5; D gene ambiguous. This CDR3 is 15 amino acids long. The germline gives CDR1 SGHTA, CDR2 FQGNSA. V lost 1 base and J 0 bases, leaving 7 bases between the germline ends. CDR3 protein: CASSLVGYSNQPQHF. CDR3 DNA sequence: TGTGCCAGCAGCTTAGTAGGGTATAGCAATCAGCCCCAGCATTTT.

This sequence joins TRBV4-1 and TRBJ2-7; 7 bases map to TRBD2. V shed 1 base and J 1 base; nucleotides not matched to a gene: 4. The CDR3 runs to 15 residues. CDR1 and CDR2 from the germline V gene are MGHRA and YSYEKL. CDR3 DNA sequence: TGCGCCAGCAGCCAAGGGGAGGGATGGTCCTACGAGCAGTACTTC. As protein: CASSQGEGWSYEQYF.

The genes are TRBV5-4 and TRBJ2-5; D assignment may be TRBD1 or TRBD2 (7 bases each). Per germline, CDR1 SGHNT and CDR2 YYREEE (reference sequence). The CDR3 is 14 amino acids. The V gene lost 1 base and the J gene lost 7 bases, with 14 bases spanning the gap. For the CDR3, the DNA is TGTGCCAGCAGCTTGATCGACAGGGAGGGGACCCAGTACTTC. It translates to CASSLIDREGTQYF.

This clonotype was picked up a small number of times. This chain joins TRBV7-2 and TRBJ2-5; the match to TRBD2 covers 10 bases. This CDR3 comprises 14 residues. V lost 6 bases, J lost 5 bases, and 6 bases stayed unmatched. In germline, CDR1 is SGHTA, CDR2 FQGNSA. This chain's CDR3 is CASRLASGSETQYF. The DNA of the CDR3 is TGTGCCAGCAGGCTGGCTAGCGGGAGTGAGACCCAGTACTTC.

The rearrangement uses TRBV10-3 and TRBJ2-1; no clear D gene. V was clipped by 10 bases and J by 8 bases, with 21 bases between them. The CDR3 length is 14 residues. Germline loops: CDR1 ENHRY, CDR2 SYGVKD. CDR3 nucleotides: TGTGCCACAACACCTAGTACTCAAGACGATGAGCAGTTCTTC. Translation gives CATTPSTQDDEQFF.

In this sample, this clonotype turned up a few times. This rearrangement joins TRBV12-3 or TRBV12-4 to TRBJ2-5; possibly TRBD2 for D (6 bases). V was trimmed by 1 base and J by 6 bases, leaving 12 bases between them. The CDR3 length is 14 residues. CDR3 in DNA: TGTGCCAGCAGTTTAGTACGGGGGAGTAAGACCCAGTACTTC. Its translation: CASSLVRGSKTQYF.